Sequencing of this T cell receptor beta chain was carried out in a study of T-cell memory formation after mild COVID-19. Study-level results: Specificity for SARS-CoV-2 was not confirmed among the second-wave clones peaking on day 37.

Germline assignment: CDR1 SQVTM and CDR2 ANQGSEA. J lost 7 bases, V lost 7 bases, and 12 bases had no gene match. The CDR3 is 13 amino acids. For this clonotype: Its antigen remains unidentified.

One entry per CDR3 protein results from TCRdb running MiXCR on the 5' RACE reads. This table has under 250,000 distinct CDR3 sequences, around 30% appearing once. The sample consisted of PBMCs or a T cell subset sorted from them (not recorded which). The receptor's source is an adult woman who had mild COVID-19 (a few samples of this study predate the infection). Cell type and time point are not known. The chain is built from TRBV29-1 and TRBJ2-7; 8 nucleotides match TRBD1. The CDR3 spells CSAERQGIGEQYF. CDR3 DNA: TGCAGCGCTGAGCGACAGGGGATCGGGGAGCAGTACTTC.